A single sample is the source of the 27 T cell receptor beta chains below, sequenced in a study of T cells in Graves' hyperthyroidism and ophthalmopathy. RNA transcripts yielded amplified TCR beta CDR3 regions. The study used the HTBI primer set for a first-round RT-PCR of the TCR CDR3. One entry per CDR3 protein, called by TCRdb with MiXCR from the multiplex PCR reads. The data hold about 620,000 distinct CDR3 sequences, with around 15% observed a single time. Sequenced sample: blood. These receptor sequences come from a woman aged 25 to 39 with Graves' hyperthyroidism.

The chain uses TRBV6-1 and TRBJ2-7; 7 bases fit TRBD2. CDR1 and CDR2 from the germline V gene are MNHNS and SASEGT. This CDR3 region has 14 residues. J was trimmed by 6 bases and V by 6 bases; bases with no gene match: 11. The CDR3 protein is CASSPILGGSEQYF. CDR3 in DNA: TGTGCCAGCAGCCCTATTCTGGGAGGGAGCGAGCAGTACTTC.

CDR3 DNA: TGTGCCATCAGGGGCTCAGATACGCAGTATTTT. Translating gives CAIRGSDTQYF. V and J are TRBV10-3 and TRBJ2-3; D not certain. The CDR3 covers 11 residues. Germline CDR1 ENHRY, CDR2 SYGVKD. V was shortened by 6 bases and J by 4 bases, with 5 bases between the two germline ends.

This clonotype has ten or more counts. This rearrangement joins TRBV28 to TRBJ1-2; D remains unclear. The CDR3 has 13 residues. Trimming removed 6 bases at V and 8 bases at J, with 16 bases between. Germline V gene sequence: CDR1 MDHEN, CDR2 SYDVKM. DNA for the CDR3: TGTGCCAGCAGCGCCGCCGGGCGGGAGGGCTACACCTTC. This codes for CASSAAGREGYTF.

The V gene is TRBV20-1, the J gene TRBJ2-7; D is ambiguous. The CDR3 loop spans 14 amino acids. V was cut by 3 bases and J by 2 bases, with 14 bases left in between. Looked up from germline, CDR1 is DFQATT and CDR2 is SNEGSKA (reference sequence). Here the CDR3 reads CSASHQVLTYEQYF. Here the CDR3 DNA reads TGCAGTGCTAGTCACCAGGTGCTTACCTACGAGCAGTACTTC.

This clonotype has a handful of counts. The chain uses TRBV20-1 and TRBJ1-5; D is possibly TRBD1 (6 bases). The germline CDR1 and CDR2 sequences are DFQATT and SNEGSKA (reference sequence). V dropped 3 bases and J dropped 2 bases, with 17 bases sitting between them. The CDR3 loop spans 16 amino acids. CDR3 sequence (DNA): TGCAGTGCTAGGGGTGTCGGGGGGGGCGGCAATCAGCCCCAGCATTTT. Translating it yields CSARGVGGGGNQPQHF.

In this sample, this clonotype turned up many times. The V and J genes are TRBV11-2 and TRBJ2-5; TRBD1 agrees at 7 bases. V gave up 1 base and J gave up 4 bases; unmatched junction bases: 6. Germline V gene data show CDR1 as SGHAT and CDR2 as FQNNGV. The CDR3 extends over 15 amino acids. The CDR3 bases are TGTGCCAGCAGCTTAGGACAGGGAAGGCGAGAGACCCAGTACTTC. The encoded protein is CASSLGQGRRETQYF.

With regard to this clonotype: Since a much larger clone is just one base distant, this may be a read error. The chain combines TRBV6-2 or TRBV6-3 with TRBJ1-5; no reliable D call. Per the germline V gene, CDR1 is MNHEY and CDR2 is SVGEGT. The CDR3 consists of 11 residues. The CDR3 sequence: CASSGNQPRHF. The CDR3 DNA reads as TGTGCCAGCAGTGGTAATCAGCCCCGGCATTTT.

The chain employs TRBV11-2 and TRBJ2-7; possible D gene TRBD2, 5 bases. V lost 5 bases and J lost 5, with 22 bases in between. Germline CDR1 is SGHAT and CDR2 is FQNNGV. This CDR3 is 16 amino acids long. The CDR3 DNA reads as TGTGCCAGCAGCCAAATTCCGGGAAGCCAATCCCACGAGCAGTACTTC. This encodes CASSQIPGSQSHEQYF.

There are many counts of this clonotype. The V call is TRBV2, the J call TRBJ2-2, with D perhaps TRBD1 or TRBD2 (5 bases each). Trimming left V 1 base short and J 6 bases short, with 9 bases between. This CDR3 has 14 residues. Per germline, CDR1 SNHLY and CDR2 FYNNEI. The CDR3 spells CASSEGRGAGELFF. DNA of the CDR3: TGTGCCAGCAGTGAAGGAAGGGGAGCCGGGGAGCTGTTTTTT. The entire variable domain, with the rest obtained from reference TRBV2 and TRBJ2-2, is as follows: EPEVTQTPSHQVTQMGQEVILRCVPISNHLYFYWYRQILGQKVEFLVSFYNNEISEKSEIFDDQFSVERPDGSNFTLKIRSTKLEDSAMYFCASSEGRGAGELFFGEGSRLTVL.

This clonotype came up a few times. The chain links TRBV3-1 to TRBJ2-7; possible D gene TRBD1, 6 bases. Germline V gene data show CDR1 as LGHDT and CDR2 as YNNKEL (reference sequence). Trimming pared 3 bases from V and 0 bases from J, leaving 9 bases between. The CDR3 runs to 14 residues. CDR3 DNA sequence: TGTGCCAGCAGCCAGCCAGGGGCCTCCTACGAGCAGTACTTC. The encoded protein is CASSQPGASYEQYF.

This clonotype has ten or more counts. The rearrangement joins TRBV5-5 to TRBJ2-7; a possible D gene is TRBD2 (6 bases). In germline, CDR1 is SGHKS, CDR2 YYEKEE (reference sequence). Trimming pared 0 bases from V and 4 bases from J, leaving 8 bases between. The CDR3 consists of 13 residues. The CDR3 protein is CASSLVSGYEQYF. DNA for the CDR3: TGTGCCAGCAGCTTGGTTAGCGGATACGAGCAGTACTTC.

This clonotype was observed many times. This sequence joins TRBV29-1 and TRBJ2-7; D is possibly TRBD2 (5 bases). Germline V CDR1 and CDR2: SQVTM, ANQGSEA. This CDR3 is 13 amino acids long. Trimming removed 6 bases from V and 5 bases from J, with 17 bases in between. This CDR3 is CSVIRENPNEQYF. Written as DNA, the CDR3 is TGCAGCGTGATTAGGGAGAACCCTAACGAGCAGTACTTC.

This chain uses TRBV30 with TRBJ2-7; 14 bases line up with TRBD2. CDR1 is GTSNPN and CDR2 is SVGIG in the germline V gene (reference sequence). This CDR3 comprises 15 residues. V dropped 2 bases and J dropped 6; count of bases not matched to a gene: 6. The CDR3 here is CAWSWGLAGESEQYF. CDR3 in DNA: TGTGCCTGGAGTTGGGGACTAGCGGGAGAGTCCGAGCAGTACTTC.

This clonotype occurred a few times. V is TRBV13 and J is TRBJ2-1, with 9 bases aligning to TRBD2. CDR3 length: 14 amino acids. The trim removed 3 bases at V and 9 bases at J, leaving 6 bases unmatched. The germline V gene encodes CDR1 PRHDT and CDR2 FYEKMQ (reference sequence). CDR3 sequence: CASSFAGGGGEQFF. CDR3 DNA: TGTGCCAGCAGCTTCGCGGGAGGGGGGGGTGAGCAGTTCTTC.

The chain links TRBV2 to TRBJ1-2; no firm D call. The CDR3 has 16 residues. Germline V gene lookup returns CDR1 SNHLY and CDR2 FYNNEI. Trimming cost V 5 bases and J 4 bases, with 20 bases left between them. The CDR3 coding sequence is TGTGCCAGCAGTAAATCGGTAGGGAGAACGGGCTATGGCTACACCTTC. As protein: CASSKSVGRTGYGYTF.

The V gene is TRBV6-1, the J gene TRBJ1-4; no clear D gene. CDR1 is MNHNS and CDR2 is SASEGT in the germline V gene. This CDR3 has 15 residues. The V and J ends lost 5 bases and 5 bases respectively, with 15 bases between them. The chain's CDR3 is CASSPPDGLNEKLFF. The CDR3 DNA sequence: TGTGCCAGCAGTCCCCCGGACGGTTTGAATGAAAAACTGTTTTTT.

About this clonotype itself: One end of the junction does not line up with germline, which may come from a read error. The rearrangement links TRBV27 to TRBJ2-7; the match to TRBD1 covers 12 bases. The CDR3 is 14 amino acids. The V gene's germline CDR1 is MNHEY and CDR2 SMNVEV (reference sequence). As DNA, the CDR3 is TGTGCCAGCAGTGGGACAGGGGGCCCCTACGAGCGGTACTTC. Translating it yields CASSGTGGPYERYF.

The CDR3 DNA follows: TGTGCCAGCAGTGCCTCGAACAGGGCTGGAGAAAAACTGTTTTTT. Its protein product is CASSASNRAGEKLFF. V is TRBV25-1 and J is TRBJ1-4, with a possible D match to TRBD1 (6 bases). Germline V gene sequence: CDR1 MGHDK, CDR2 SYGVNS. The CDR3 spans 15 residues. Trimming stripped 4 bases from V and 8 bases from J, with 17 bases between.

The gene calls are TRBV12-3 or TRBV12-4 and TRBJ1-4; D may be TRBD1 (6 bases). The CDR3 length is 16 residues. V lost 3 bases and J lost 1, with 12 bases in between. CDR3 residues: CASSFGKGGTNEKLFF. The CDR3 region has the DNA TGTGCCAGCAGTTTCGGGAAGGGGGGAACTAATGAAAAACTGTTTTTT.

Turning to this clonotype: This sequence may be a read error, since a much larger clone differs from it by one base. The V and J genes are TRBV20-1 and TRBJ2-3; D perhaps matches TRBD2 (5 bases). Between the trimmed V and J ends, which lost 5 bases and 6 bases, there was a span of 21 bases. Germline CDR1 DFQATT, CDR2 SNEGSKA (reference sequence). The CDR3 sequence is 15 residues long. DNA of the CDR3: TGCAGTGCTCGACCCGGAACGGTTGGGAGTGATACGCAGTATTTT. Encoded protein: CSARPGTVGSDTQYF.

This clonotype was seen only a few times. This sequence joins TRBV9 and TRBJ2-1, with TRBD1 identical over 11 bases. Germline V CDR1 and CDR2: SGDLS, YYNGEE. The CDR3 loop spans 17 amino acids. The V gene end was trimmed by 1 base and the J gene end by 7 bases; junction bases not matched to a gene: 10. CDR3 protein: CASSVNPRGQGGNEQFF. As DNA, the CDR3 is TGTGCCAGCAGCGTAAATCCTCGGGGACAGGGGGGGAATGAGCAGTTCTTC.

The V gene is TRBV14, the J gene TRBJ2-1; 11 positions agree with TRBD1. The CDR3 is 19 amino acids. V lost 4 bases, J lost 2 bases, and 13 bases stayed unmatched. The V gene's germline CDR1 is SGHDN and CDR2 FVKESK. CDR3 nucleotides: TGTGCCAGCAGCCCGCGGACAGGGGGCACCTTTGGACCCTACAATGAGCAGTTCTTC. Amino acid sequence: CASSPRTGGTFGPYNEQFF.

The V call is TRBV19, the J call TRBJ1-4, with TRBD1 as a possible D gene (6 bases). Between the trimmed V and J ends, which lost 10 bases and 8 bases, there was a span of 20 bases. The CDR3 spans 14 residues. Germline values: CDR1 LNHDA, CDR2 SQIVND (reference sequence). Written as DNA, the CDR3 is TGTGCCACCGAGACAGGTTCGGCGGGGGAAAAACTGTTTTTT. This sequence encodes CATETGSAGEKLFF.

This clonotype was picked up many times. The rearrangement joins TRBV20-1 to TRBJ2-3; D is undetermined. CDR3 size: 14 residues. Per the germline V gene, CDR1 is DFQATT and CDR2 is SNEGSKA (reference sequence). Between the trimmed V and J ends, which lost 3 bases and 4 bases, there was a span of 14 bases. CDR3: CSARGLDSADTQYF. The CDR3 DNA reads TGCAGTGCTAGGGGCCTAGATTCAGCAGATACGCAGTATTTT.

This clonotype was found a few times. V is TRBV20-1 and J is TRBJ2-5; possible D gene TRBD2, 6 bases. CDR1 DFQATT and CDR2 SNEGSKA come from the germline V gene (reference sequence). Trimming stripped 7 bases from V and 5 bases from J, with 20 bases between. The CDR3 has 14 residues. The DNA for the CDR3 is TGCAGTGTGAACCGGGCCGGGGCGGGGGAGACCCAGTACTTC. Amino acid sequence: CSVNRAGAGETQYF.

This chain's CDR3 is CASSQAVEGGGEQYF. The CDR3, as DNA: TGTGCCAGCAGCCAAGCTGTGGAGGGGGGAGGCGAGCAGTACTTC. V usage is TRBV6-1 and J usage is TRBJ2-7; D may match TRBD1 or TRBD2 (6 bases each). V was trimmed by 6 bases and J by 6 bases, leaving 21 bases between them. The CDR3 extends over 15 amino acids. Germline V gene data show CDR1 as MNHNS and CDR2 as SASEGT.

The table lists this clonotype with many counts. This rearrangement joins TRBV29-1 to TRBJ2-3; no clear D. V lost 7 bases and J lost 6, with 5 bases in between. The CDR3 covers 9 residues. Germline CDR1 reads SQVTM; CDR2 reads ANQGSEA. CDR3: CSEGDTQYF. CDR3 coding DNA: TGCAGCGAGGGTGATACGCAGTATTTT.